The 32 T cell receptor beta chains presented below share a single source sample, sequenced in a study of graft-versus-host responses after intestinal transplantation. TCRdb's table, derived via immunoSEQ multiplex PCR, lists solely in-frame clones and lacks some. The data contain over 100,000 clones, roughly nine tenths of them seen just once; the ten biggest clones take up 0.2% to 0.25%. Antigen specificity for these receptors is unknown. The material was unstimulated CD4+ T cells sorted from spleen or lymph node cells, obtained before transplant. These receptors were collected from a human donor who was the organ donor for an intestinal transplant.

The CDR3 DNA is TGTGCCAGCAGGCTAGCGGGAGGGCCGAACAATGAGCAGTTCTTC. It translates to CASRLAGGPNNEQFF. V usage is TRBV6-1 and J usage is TRBJ2-1; 12 bases fit TRBD2. V trimming: 6 bases; J trimming: 5 bases; junction bases outside the gene matches: 5. Germline values: CDR1 MNHNS, CDR2 SASEGT. CDR3 length: 15 amino acids.

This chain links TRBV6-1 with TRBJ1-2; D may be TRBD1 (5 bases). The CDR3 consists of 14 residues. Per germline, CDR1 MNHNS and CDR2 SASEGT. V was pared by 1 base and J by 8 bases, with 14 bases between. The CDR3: CASSEVGASRGYTF. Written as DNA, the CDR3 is TGTGCCAGCAGTGAAGTCGGGGCAAGTAGGGGCTACACCTTC.

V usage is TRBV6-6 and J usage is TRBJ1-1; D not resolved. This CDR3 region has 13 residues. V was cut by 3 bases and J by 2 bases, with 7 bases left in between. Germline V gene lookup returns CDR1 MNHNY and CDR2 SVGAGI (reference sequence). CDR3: CASSYYQNTEAFF. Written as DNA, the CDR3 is TGTGCCAGCAGTTATTATCAAAACACTGAAGCTTTCTTT.

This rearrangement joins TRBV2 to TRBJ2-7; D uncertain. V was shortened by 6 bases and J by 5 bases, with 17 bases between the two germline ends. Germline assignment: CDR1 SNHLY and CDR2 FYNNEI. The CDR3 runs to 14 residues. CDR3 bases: TGTGCCAGCAGCAATACCAGGAGTCTCGACGAGCAGTACTTC. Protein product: CASSNTRSLDEQYF.

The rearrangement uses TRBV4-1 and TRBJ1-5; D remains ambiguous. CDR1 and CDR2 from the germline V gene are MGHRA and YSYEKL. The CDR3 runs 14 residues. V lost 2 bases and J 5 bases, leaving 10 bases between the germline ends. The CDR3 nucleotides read TGCGCCAGCAGCCAATTATGGGGAGATCAGCCCCAGCATTTT. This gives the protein CASSQLWGDQPQHF.

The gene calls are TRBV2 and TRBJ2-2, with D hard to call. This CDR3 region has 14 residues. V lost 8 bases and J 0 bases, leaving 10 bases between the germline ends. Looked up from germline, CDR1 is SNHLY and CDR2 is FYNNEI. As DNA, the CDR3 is TGTGCCAGCCTCAGGACCCCGAACACCGGGGAGCTGTTTTTT. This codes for CASLRTPNTGELFF.

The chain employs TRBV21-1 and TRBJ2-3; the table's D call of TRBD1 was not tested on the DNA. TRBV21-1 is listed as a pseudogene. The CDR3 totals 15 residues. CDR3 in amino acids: CASSLPTGVGDTQYF. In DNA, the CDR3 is TGTGCCAGCAGCCTCCCGACAGGGGTAGGAGATACGCAGTATTTT.

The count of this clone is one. CDR3 nucleotides: TGTGCTAGTGGTTTGGCGGGGGCTGCGAACATTCAGTACTTC. Encoded protein: CASGLAGAANIQYF. This chain links TRBV12-5 with TRBJ2-4; tentatively, D is TRBD1 or TRBD2 (6 bases each). This CDR3 contains 14 residues. Trimming shortened V by 1 base and J by 7 bases, and 11 bases separated the two germline ends. Germline CDR1 and CDR2: LGHNT and FRNRAP.

The CDR3 nucleotides are TGCGCCAGCAGCCAAGATGGGAGGGGGGATGGAAACACCATATATTTT. It yields the protein CASSQDGRGDGNTIYF. The V gene is TRBV4-3, the J gene TRBJ1-3, with D maybe TRBD1 (6 bases). Trimming removed 0 bases from V and 3 bases from J, with 12 bases in between. This CDR3 has 16 residues. Germline V gene sequence: CDR1 LGHNA, CDR2 YSLEER.

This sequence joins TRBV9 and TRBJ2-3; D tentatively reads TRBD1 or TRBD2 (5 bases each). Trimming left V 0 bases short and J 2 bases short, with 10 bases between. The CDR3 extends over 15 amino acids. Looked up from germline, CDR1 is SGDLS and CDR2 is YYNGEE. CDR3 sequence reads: CASSVGGGSTDTQYF. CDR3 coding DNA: TGTGCCAGCAGCGTAGGTGGGGGATCCACAGATACGCAGTATTTT.

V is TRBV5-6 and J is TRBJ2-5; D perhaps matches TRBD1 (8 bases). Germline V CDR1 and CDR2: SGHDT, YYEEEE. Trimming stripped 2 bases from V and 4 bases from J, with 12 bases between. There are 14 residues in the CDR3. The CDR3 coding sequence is TGTGCCAGCAGCTTCTACAGGGGGGGAGAGACCCAGTACTTC. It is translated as CASSFYRGGETQYF. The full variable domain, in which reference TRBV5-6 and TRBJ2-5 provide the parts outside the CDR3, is DAGVTQSPTHLIKTRGQQVTLRCSPKSGHDTVSWYQQALGQGPQFIFQYYEEEERQRGNFPDRFSGHQFPNYSSELNVNALLLGDSALYLCASSFYRGGETQYFGPGTRLLVL.

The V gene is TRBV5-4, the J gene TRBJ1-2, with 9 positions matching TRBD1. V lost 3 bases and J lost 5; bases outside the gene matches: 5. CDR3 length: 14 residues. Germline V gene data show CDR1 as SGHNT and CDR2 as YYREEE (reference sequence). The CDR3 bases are TGTGCCAGCAGCTCCATGGACAGGGGATATGGCTACACCTTC. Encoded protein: CASSSMDRGYGYTF.

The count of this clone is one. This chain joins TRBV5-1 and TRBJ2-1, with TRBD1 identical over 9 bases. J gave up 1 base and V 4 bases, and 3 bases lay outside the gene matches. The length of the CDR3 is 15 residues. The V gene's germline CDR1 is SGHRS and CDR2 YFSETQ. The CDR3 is CASSTGTGSYNEQFF. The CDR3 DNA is TGCGCCAGCAGCACCGGGACAGGGTCCTACAATGAGCAGTTCTTC. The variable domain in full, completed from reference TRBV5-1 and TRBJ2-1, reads KAGVTQTPRYLIKTRGQQVTLSCSPISGHRSVSWYQQTPGQGLQFLFEYFSETQRNKGNFPGRFSGRQFSNSRSEMNVSTLELGDSALYLCASSTGTGSYNEQFFGPGTRLTVL.

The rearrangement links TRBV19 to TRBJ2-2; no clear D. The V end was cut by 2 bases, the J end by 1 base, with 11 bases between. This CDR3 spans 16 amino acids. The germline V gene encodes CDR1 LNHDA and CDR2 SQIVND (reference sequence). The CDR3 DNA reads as TGTGCCAGTAGTATACAACGTCAACTGAACACCGGGGAGCTGTTTTTT. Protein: CASSIQRQLNTGELFF.

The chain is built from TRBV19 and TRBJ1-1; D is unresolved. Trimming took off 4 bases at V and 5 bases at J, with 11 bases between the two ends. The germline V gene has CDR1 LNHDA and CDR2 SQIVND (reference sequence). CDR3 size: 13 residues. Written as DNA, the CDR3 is TGTGCCAGTAGTAGTAGCGGGTGGACTGAAGCTTTCTTT. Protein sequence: CASSSSGWTEAFF. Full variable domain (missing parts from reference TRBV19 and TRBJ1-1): DGGITQSPKYLFRKEGQNVTLSCEQNLNHDAMYWYRQDPGQGLRLIYYSQIVNDFQKGDIAEGYSVSREKKESFPLTVTSAQKNPTAFYLCASSSSGWTEAFFGQGTRLTVV.

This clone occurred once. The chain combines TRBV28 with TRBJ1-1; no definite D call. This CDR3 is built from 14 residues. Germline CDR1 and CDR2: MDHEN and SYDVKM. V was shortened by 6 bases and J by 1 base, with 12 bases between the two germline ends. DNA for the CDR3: TGTGCCAGCAGACCCGTAGGGTCGAACACTGAAGCTTTCTTT. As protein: CASRPVGSNTEAFF. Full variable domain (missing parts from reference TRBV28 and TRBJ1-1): DVKVTQSSRYLVKRTGEKVFLECVQDMDHENMFWYRQDPGLGLRLIYFSYDVKMKEKGDIPEGYSVSREKKERFSLILESASTNQTSMYLCASRPVGSNTEAFFGQGTRLTVV.

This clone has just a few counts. CDR3 amino acids: CASSWDGTPYEQYF. The DNA for the CDR3 is TGTGCCAGCTCCTGGGACGGGACCCCCTACGAGCAGTACTTC. The rearrangement links TRBV6-1 to TRBJ2-7, with D tentatively TRBD1 or TRBD2 (5 bases each). The CDR3 contains 14 residues. V lost 8 bases and J lost 2, with 16 bases in between. Germline V CDR1 and CDR2: MNHNS, SASEGT.

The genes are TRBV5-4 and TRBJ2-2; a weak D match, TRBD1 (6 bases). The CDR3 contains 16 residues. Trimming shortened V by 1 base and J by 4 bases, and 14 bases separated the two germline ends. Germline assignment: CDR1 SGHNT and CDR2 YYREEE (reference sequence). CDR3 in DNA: TGTGCCAGCAGCTTGCGATGGGGGCCTGGCACCGGGGAGCTGTTTTTT. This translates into CASSLRWGPGTGELFF.

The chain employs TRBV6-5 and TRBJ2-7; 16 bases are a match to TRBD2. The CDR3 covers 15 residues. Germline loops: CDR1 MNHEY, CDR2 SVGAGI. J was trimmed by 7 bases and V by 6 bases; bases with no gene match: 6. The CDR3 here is CASRGLAGGPREQYF. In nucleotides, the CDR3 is TGTGCCAGCAGGGGACTAGCGGGAGGGCCGAGGGAGCAGTACTTC.

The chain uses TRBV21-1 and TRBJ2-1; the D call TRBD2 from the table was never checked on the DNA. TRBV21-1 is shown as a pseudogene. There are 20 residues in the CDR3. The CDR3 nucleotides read TGTGCCAGCAGCAAAGGCAAAGGAACTAGCGGGTACCCTCGGAACAATGAGCAGTTCTTC. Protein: CASSKGKGTSGYPRNNEQFF.

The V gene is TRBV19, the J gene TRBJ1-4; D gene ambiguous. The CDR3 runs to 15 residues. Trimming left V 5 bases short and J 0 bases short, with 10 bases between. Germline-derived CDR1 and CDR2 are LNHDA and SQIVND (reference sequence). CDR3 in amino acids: CASSPSGATNEKLFF. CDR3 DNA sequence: TGTGCCAGTAGTCCCTCTGGTGCAACTAATGAAAAACTGTTTTTT.

As DNA, the CDR3 is TGTGCCAGTAAAACCGGCAGGGACAAAGCTTTCTTT. It specifies CASKTGRDKAFF. The chain joins TRBV19 to TRBJ1-1; perhaps TRBD1 as D (6 bases). In germline, CDR1 is LNHDA, CDR2 SQIVND (reference sequence). The CDR3 runs to 12 residues. The V end was cut by 7 bases, the J end by 9 bases, with 15 bases between.

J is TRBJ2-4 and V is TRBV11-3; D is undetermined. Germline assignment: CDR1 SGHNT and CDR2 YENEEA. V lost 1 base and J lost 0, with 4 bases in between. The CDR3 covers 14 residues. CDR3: CASSLVLAKNIQYF. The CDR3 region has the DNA TGTGCCAGCAGCTTAGTACTAGCCAAAAACATTCAGTACTTC.

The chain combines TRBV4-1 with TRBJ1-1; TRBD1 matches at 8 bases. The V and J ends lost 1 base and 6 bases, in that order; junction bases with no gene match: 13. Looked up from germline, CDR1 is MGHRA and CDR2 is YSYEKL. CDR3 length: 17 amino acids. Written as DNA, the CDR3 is TGCGCCAGCAGCCAAGTCCGACAGGGGCTGAGGGTCCCTGAAGCTTTCTTT. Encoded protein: CASSQVRQGLRVPEAFF.

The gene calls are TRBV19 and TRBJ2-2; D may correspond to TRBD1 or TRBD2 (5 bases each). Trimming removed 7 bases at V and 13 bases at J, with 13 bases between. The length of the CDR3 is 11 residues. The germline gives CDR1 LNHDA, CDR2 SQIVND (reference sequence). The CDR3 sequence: CASTTRGGLFF. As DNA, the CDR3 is TGTGCCAGTACCACTCGGGGCGGGCTGTTTTTT. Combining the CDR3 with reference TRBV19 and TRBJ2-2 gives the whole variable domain DGGITQSPKYLFRKEGQNVTLSCEQNLNHDAMYWYRQDPGQGLRLIYYSQIVNDFQKGDIAEGYSVSREKKESFPLTVTSAQKNPTAFYLCASTTRGGLFFGEGSRLTVL.

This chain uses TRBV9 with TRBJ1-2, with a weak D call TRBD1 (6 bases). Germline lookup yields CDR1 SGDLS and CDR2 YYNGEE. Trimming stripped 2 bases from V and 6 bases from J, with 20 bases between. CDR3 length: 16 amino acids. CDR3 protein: CASSVSPAGGRDGYTF. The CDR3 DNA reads TGTGCCAGCAGCGTTTCGCCGGCCGGGGGGCGGGATGGCTACACCTTC.

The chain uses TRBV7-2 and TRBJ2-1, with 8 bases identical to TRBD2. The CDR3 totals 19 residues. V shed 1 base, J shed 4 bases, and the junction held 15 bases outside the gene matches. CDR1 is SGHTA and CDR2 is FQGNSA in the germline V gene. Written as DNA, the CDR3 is TGTGCCAGCAGCTTAGGCCTAGCGGGCGGTGGGGAAAGGTACAATGAGCAGTTCTTC. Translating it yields CASSLGLAGGGERYNEQFF.

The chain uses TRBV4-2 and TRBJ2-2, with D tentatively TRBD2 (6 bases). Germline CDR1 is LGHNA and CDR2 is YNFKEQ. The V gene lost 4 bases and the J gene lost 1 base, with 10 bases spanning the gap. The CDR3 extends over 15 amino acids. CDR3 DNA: TGTGCCAGCAGCCTCGATAGCGGGAACACCGGGGAGCTGTTTTTT. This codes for CASSLDSGNTGELFF.

CDR3 sequence (DNA): TGTGCCAGCAGTTACTCTCGGACTAAAAACATTCAGTACTTC. This encodes CASSYSRTKNIQYF. This chain uses TRBV6-5 with TRBJ2-4, with a possible D match to TRBD2 (5 bases). Looked up from germline, CDR1 is MNHEY and CDR2 is SVGAGI. V lost 0 bases, J lost 4 bases, and 7 bases lay in between. This CDR3 is 14 amino acids long.

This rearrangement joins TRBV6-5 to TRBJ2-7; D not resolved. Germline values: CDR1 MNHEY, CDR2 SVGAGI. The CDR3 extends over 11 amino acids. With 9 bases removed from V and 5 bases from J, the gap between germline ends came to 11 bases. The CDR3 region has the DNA TGTGCCAGGGCCCTGGACGACGAGCAGTACTTC. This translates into CARALDDEQYF.

The chain's CDR3 is CASSQDSGEGQPQHF. CDR3 nucleotide sequence: TGTGCCAGCAGCCAAGATTCAGGGGAGGGGCAGCCCCAGCATTTT. The V call is TRBV4-2, the J call TRBJ1-5; the D gene is possibly TRBD1 (6 bases). V was pared by 0 bases and J by 7 bases, with 13 bases between. The CDR3 runs 15 residues. CDR1 and CDR2 (germline): LGHNA, YNFKEQ.

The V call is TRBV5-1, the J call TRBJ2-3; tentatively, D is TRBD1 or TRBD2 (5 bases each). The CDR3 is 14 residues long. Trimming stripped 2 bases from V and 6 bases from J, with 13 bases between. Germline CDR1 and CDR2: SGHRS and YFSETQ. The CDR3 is CASSFGAPADTQYF. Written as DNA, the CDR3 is TGCGCCAGCAGCTTCGGGGCGCCGGCCGATACGCAGTATTTT.